These 16 T cell receptor beta chains came from one sample sequenced in a study of CD8 T cells in Susac syndrome. Reverse transcription of about 0.45 to 1 ug RNA was carried out with random hexamers. MiXCR was run by TCRdb on the immunoSEQ multiplex PCR reads, yielding one entry per CDR3 protein. The sample consists of about 150,000 distinct CDR3 sequences, approximately 94% of them appearing once. The sequenced material came from CD4+ T cells from PBMCs. The receptors come from a human donor with Susac syndrome.

This clonotype was detected once. This sequence joins TRBV18 and TRBJ2-5, with D unresolved. The CDR3 covers 13 residues. CDR1 KGHSH and CDR2 LQKENI come from the germline V gene. V was clipped by 3 bases and J by 8 bases, with 13 bases between them. CDR3: CASSPGTSGTQYF. CDR3 DNA: TGTGCCAGCTCACCTGGTACCTCAGGAACCCAGTACTTC.

The sample holds one count of this clonotype. The chain recombines TRBV29-1 with TRBJ2-5, with TRBD1 identical over 7 bases. The CDR3 runs to 14 residues. Germline CDR1 and CDR2: SQVTM and ANQGSEA. V trimming: 6 bases; J trimming: 5 bases; junction bases outside the gene matches: 12. The CDR3 nucleotides are TGCAGCGTGGACACAGGGGCAGGATTGGAGACCCAGTACTTC. Its translation: CSVDTGAGLETQYF.

This chain uses TRBV10-3 with TRBJ2-7, with a possible D match to TRBD2 (6 bases). The CDR3 length is 13 residues. In germline, CDR1 is ENHRY, CDR2 SYGVKD. V lost 6 bases and J lost 3, with 12 bases in between. In DNA form, the CDR3 reads TGTGCCATCAGCGCTAGCGCCGACTACGAGCAGTACTTC. This sequence encodes CAISASADYEQYF.

This chain joins TRBV2 and TRBJ2-7; TRBD1 matches 7 bases. In germline, CDR1 is SNHLY, CDR2 FYNNEI. There are 14 residues in the CDR3. V dropped 5 bases and J dropped 6; count of bases not matched to a gene: 10. The CDR3 is CASSSDRVGREQYF. CDR3 sequence (DNA): TGTGCCAGCAGTTCCGACAGGGTTGGTCGCGAGCAGTACTTC.

V and J are TRBV18 and TRBJ2-1; D might be TRBD2 (6 bases). The CDR3 contains 14 residues. V lost 5 bases, J lost 8 bases, and 16 bases lay in between. CDR1 and CDR2 from the germline V gene are KGHSH and LQKENI. The CDR3 reads CASSSVEGGHEQFF. The CDR3 bases are TGTGCCAGCTCAAGTGTGGAGGGCGGACATGAGCAGTTCTTC.

This chain uses TRBV12-3 or TRBV12-4 with TRBJ2-7; a possible D gene is TRBD2 (7 bases). CDR3 length: 15 residues. V lost 3 bases and J 2 bases, leaving 14 bases between the germline ends. CDR3 sequence: CASSFRGAGTYEQYF. The DNA of the CDR3 is TGTGCCAGCAGTTTCAGGGGAGCGGGAACCTACGAGCAGTACTTC.

This chain uses TRBV10-3 with TRBJ2-3; D is uncertain. The CDR3 consists of 15 residues. The germline V and J ends were trimmed by 5 bases and 6 bases, with 18 bases remaining between them. Germline V gene lookup returns CDR1 ENHRY and CDR2 SYGVKD. The CDR3 loop is CAISQPTNAPDTQYF. In DNA form, the CDR3 reads TGTGCCATCAGTCAACCGACCAACGCCCCGGATACGCAGTATTTT.

This clonotype has only one observation. This chain uses TRBV15 with TRBJ2-1; D not certain. Germline V gives CDR1 LNHNV, CDR2 YYDKDF (reference sequence). Trimming cost V 4 bases and J 7 bases, with 8 bases left between them. The CDR3 has 12 amino acids. The CDR3 here is CATSTHGNEQFF. CDR3 sequence (DNA): TGTGCCACCAGCACCCATGGGAATGAGCAGTTCTTC.

CDR3: CASSRQGGNEQYF. CDR3 DNA sequence: TGTGCCAGCAGCCGACAGGGGGGCAACGAGCAGTACTTC. J is TRBJ2-7 and V is TRBV28; 9 nucleotides agree with TRBD1. This CDR3 region has 13 residues. From germline, CDR1 is MDHEN and CDR2 SYDVKM. V lost 6 bases, J lost 5 bases, and 5 bases stayed unmatched.

The chain employs TRBV4-1 and TRBJ2-2; possible D gene TRBD2, 5 bases. Germline V lookup: CDR1 MGHRA, CDR2 YSYEKL. Trimming shortened V by 0 bases and J by 6 bases, and 8 bases separated the two germline ends. This CDR3 spans 14 amino acids. CDR3 amino acids: CASSQENGAGELFF. DNA for the CDR3: TGCGCCAGCAGCCAAGAGAACGGGGCCGGGGAGCTGTTTTTT.

CDR3 loop: CASSQRDRNSPLHF. The CDR3 DNA sequence: TGTGCCAGCAGCCAACGGGACAGAAATTCACCCCTCCACTTT. The chain combines TRBV3-1 with TRBJ1-6, with 7 nucleotides matching TRBD1. The length of the CDR3 is 14 residues. V dropped 2 bases and J dropped 7; count of bases not matched to a gene: 2. The germline CDR1 and CDR2 sequences are LGHDT and YNNKEL (reference sequence). Together with reference TRBV3-1 and TRBJ1-6, the CDR3 gives the full variable domain: DTAVSQTPKYLVTQMGNDKSIKCEQNLGHDTMYWYKQDSKKFLKIMFSYNNKELIINETVPNRFSPKSPDKAHLNLHINSLELGDSAVYFCASSQRDRNSPLHFGNGTRLTVT.

The CDR3 loop is CSGTSGEGDTQYF. As DNA, the CDR3 is TGCAGTGGCACGAGCGGGGAGGGGGATACGCAGTATTTT. The rearrangement joins TRBV20-1 to TRBJ2-3, with TRBD2 identical over 7 bases. Germline V gives CDR1 DFQATT, CDR2 SNEGSKA (reference sequence). The junction had 10 bases not matched to a gene; V was cut back by 7 bases and J by 6 bases. The CDR3 is 13 residues long.

This clonotype was recorded only once. This chain uses TRBV20-1 with TRBJ1-2; possible D gene TRBD1, 5 bases. Trimming took 2 bases from V and 13 from J, leaving 11 bases between them. This CDR3 has 10 residues. Germline CDR1 is DFQATT and CDR2 is SNEGSKA (reference sequence). This CDR3 reads CSARLETVTF. DNA of the CDR3: TGCAGTGCTAGACTGGAGACAGTCACCTTC.

The genes are TRBV5-6 and TRBJ1-1; TRBD1 matches 7 bases. This CDR3 is built from 13 residues. Germline V gives CDR1 SGHDT, CDR2 YYEEEE. V was pared by 4 bases and J by 5 bases, with 5 bases of the junction left unmatched. The CDR3 DNA sequence: TGTGCCAGCAGCCTCCGGGACAGTACTGAAGCTTTCTTT. Translation gives CASSLRDSTEAFF.

The gene calls are TRBV9 and TRBJ2-2, with TRBD2 as a possible D gene (5 bases). The CDR3 is made up of 16 amino acids. The V and J ends lost 4 bases and 6 bases respectively, with 19 bases between them. Germline assignment: CDR1 SGDLS and CDR2 YYNGEE. In nucleotides, the CDR3 is TGTGCCAGCAGCTCCTCCCAACGGGATTTGTCCGGGGAGCTGTTTTTT. Amino acid sequence: CASSSSQRDLSGELFF.

The chain links TRBV20-1 to TRBJ2-1; the match to TRBD1 covers 8 bases. There are 12 residues in the CDR3. Looked up from germline, CDR1 is DFQATT and CDR2 is SNEGSKA (reference sequence). V shed 6 bases and J 9 bases; nucleotides not matched to a gene: 7. The CDR3 loop reads CSAKTGVAEQFF. The CDR3, as DNA: TGCAGTGCAAAGACAGGGGTGGCTGAGCAGTTCTTC.